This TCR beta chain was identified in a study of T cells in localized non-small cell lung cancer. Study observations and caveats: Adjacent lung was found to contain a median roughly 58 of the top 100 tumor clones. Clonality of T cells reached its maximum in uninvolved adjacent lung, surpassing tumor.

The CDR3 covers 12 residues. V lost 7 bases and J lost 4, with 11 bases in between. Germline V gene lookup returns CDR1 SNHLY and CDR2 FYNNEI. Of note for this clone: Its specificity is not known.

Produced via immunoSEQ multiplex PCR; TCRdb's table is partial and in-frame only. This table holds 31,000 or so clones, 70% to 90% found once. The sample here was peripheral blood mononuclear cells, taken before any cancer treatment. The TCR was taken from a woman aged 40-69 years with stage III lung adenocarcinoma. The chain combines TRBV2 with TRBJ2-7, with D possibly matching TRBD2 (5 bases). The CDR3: CASTLTGYEQYF. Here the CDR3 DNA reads TGTGCCAGCACCTTGACGGGGTACGAGCAGTACTTC.